The sequence of this T cell receptor beta chain was determined in a study of blood T cell repertoires in COVID-19. Across the whole study: PBMCs, B-cell-depleted T cells, or T cells provided the cDNA or gDNA that made up the material.

Recruits, aged roughly 18 to 89 years, lived in 20 to 30 US areas. Comment on this clone: Other DNA sequences in the same sample also yield this CDR3.

Germline V gene data show CDR1 as SGHRS and CDR2 as YFSETQ. The trim removed 4 bases at V and 1 base at J, leaving 4 bases unmatched. The CDR3 loop spans 14 amino acids. The protocol was immunoSEQ multiplex PCR, while the TCRdb copy is restricted to in-frame clones and leaves out a portion. The table lists about 360,000 clones, around 87% of them singletons. This chain links TRBV5-1 with TRBJ1-1, with TRBD1 matching over 7 bases. What was sequenced was PBMCs or T cells enriched from blood (not recorded which). The TCR originated in a man aged 35-49 years in a cohort exposed to, infected with or recovered from COVID-19 (not recorded which). The CDR3 sequence is CASSPGQENTEAFF. The DNA for the CDR3 is TGCGCCAGCAGCCCCGGACAGGAGAACACTGAAGCTTTCTTT.